This T cell receptor (beta chain) was identified during a study of T cell responses to AZD1222 COVID-19 vaccine. Study in general: Pooling of second doses given at about 4 or about 12 weeks was done. Points from the study as a whole: White British donors predominated, females outnumbered males, and clonal diversity was possibly underestimated. Along spike, vaccine-associated CD4 TCRs were found throughout, with dominance at 160-218 and 743-854. Epitopes outside B.1.351 and B.1.1.7 mutated regions reportedly drew nearly half of spike TCRs.

Repertoires were generated with immunoSEQ multiplex PCR, while TCRdb's copy carries only in-frame clones and drops some. The table records approximately 100,000 clones, 86% of them present only once. This clone is a singleton in its sample. Its antigen is unknown. This sequence was found in an adult in good health. The source material was peripheral blood, sampled on day 0 of AZD1222 vaccination.

In DNA, the CDR3 is TGTGCCAGCAGCCGCGACAGGTTGGGGGTGAACACTGAAGCTTTCTTT. It yields the protein CASSRDRLGVNTEAFF. The chain joins TRBV7-2 to TRBJ1-1; possible D gene TRBD1, 6 bases. Germline CDR1 SGHTA, CDR2 FQGNSA. The CDR3 has 16 residues. V was clipped by 5 bases and J by 0 bases, with 16 bases between them.